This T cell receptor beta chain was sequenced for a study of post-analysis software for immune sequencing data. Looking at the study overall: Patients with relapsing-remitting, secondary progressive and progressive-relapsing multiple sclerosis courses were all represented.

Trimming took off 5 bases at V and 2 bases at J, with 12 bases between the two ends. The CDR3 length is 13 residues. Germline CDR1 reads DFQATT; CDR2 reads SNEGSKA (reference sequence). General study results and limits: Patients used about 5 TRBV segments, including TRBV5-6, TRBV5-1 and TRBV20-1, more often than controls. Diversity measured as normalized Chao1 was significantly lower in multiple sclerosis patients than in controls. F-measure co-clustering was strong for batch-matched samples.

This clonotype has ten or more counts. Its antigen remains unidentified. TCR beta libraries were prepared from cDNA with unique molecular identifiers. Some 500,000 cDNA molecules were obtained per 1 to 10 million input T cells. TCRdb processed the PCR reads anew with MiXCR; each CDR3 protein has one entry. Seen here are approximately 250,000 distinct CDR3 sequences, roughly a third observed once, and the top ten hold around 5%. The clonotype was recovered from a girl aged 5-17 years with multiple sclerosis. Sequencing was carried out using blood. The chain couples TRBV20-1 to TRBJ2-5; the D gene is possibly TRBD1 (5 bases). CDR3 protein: CSALTVPQETQYF. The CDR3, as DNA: TGCAGTGCTTTGACAGTCCCGCAAGAGACCCAGTACTTC.